This TCR beta chain was recorded in a study of T cell changes during pregnancy in multiple sclerosis (dated by TCRdb to the late 2010s). Describing the broader study: In women with multiple sclerosis, the researchers looked at how the T cell repertoire shifted as pregnancy progressed.

Concerning this clone: The clone's antigen remains unknown. Per-base quality was not reported, and no clone a single base away is much larger than it.

The library was produced with the immunoSEQ multiplex PCR assay. This is the immuneACCESS table as TCRdb keeps it, with only in-frame sequences that have V and J called. A part of the clones is gone; compared with another copy, unresolved V genes explain less than half, and the rest is unexplained. The sample data list about 22,000 clones, and 85% to 95% of these were observed just once. Of the sample, about 7% falls within the top ten clones. The CDR3 holds 13 amino acids from the cysteine to the phenylalanine. The read is trimmed to its CDR3 DNA, 39 bases read in frame from base 1. CDR1 and CDR2 were assigned from the germline V gene as MDHEN and SYDVKM. At the junction V is shortened by 5 bases and J by 2 bases, with 10 bases in between.

The source is a female donor with multiple sclerosis, enrolled in a pregnancy study. Sequences were derived from CD8+ T cells from peripheral blood mononuclear cells, sampled in the third trimester of pregnancy. Recombination joined TRBV28 with TRBJ2-7; the D gene remains uncertain. The CDR3 protein is CASSPSGAYEQYF. In nucleotide form, the sequence is TGTGCCAGCAGTCCCTCCGGAGCCTACGAGCAGTACTTC.